This TCR beta chain was recorded in a study of blood T cell repertoires in COVID-19. In the study overall: The origin of the acute and convalescent COVID-19 samples was the United States, Italy and Spain. PBMCs, B-cell-depleted T cells, or T cells were the source of the cDNA or gDNA that made up the material.

TCRdb's copy holds only in-frame clones and misses some; the assay was immunoSEQ multiplex PCR. The sample shows about 63,000 clones, 70% to 80% of them seen only once. Per the germline V gene, CDR1 is SGHNT and CDR2 is YENEEA. There are 14 residues in the CDR3. The germline V and J ends were trimmed by 2 bases and 0 bases, with 6 bases remaining between them. Material for sequencing was peripheral blood. The chain recombines TRBV11-3 with TRBJ2-3; D might be TRBD2 (5 bases). This clonotype was sampled from a woman of 80 years or more with acute or convalescent COVID-19. The CDR3 here is CASSLRGSTDTQYF. In nucleotides, the CDR3 is TGTGCCAGCAGCTTACGGGGTAGCACAGATACGCAGTATTTT.